The 5 T cell receptor beta chains below come from one sample, sequenced in a study of cytomegalovirus exposure and HLA in healthy donors. 13 Jbeta primers and 60 Vbeta primers were used for the PCR. TCRdb keeps only in-frame clones here, not all; method: immunoSEQ multiplex PCR. Found here are about 260,000 clones, roughly four fifths of them singletons; the top ten hold 1.5% to 2%. Sequenced: PBMCs. These receptors were collected from a woman in her thirties or forties in good health and CMV-seropositive.

The chain carries TRBV28 and TRBJ1-3; TRBD1 matches at 10 bases. Unmatched junction bases numbered 8, after V lost 5 bases and J lost 4 bases. Germline V lookup: CDR1 MDHEN, CDR2 SYDVKM. The CDR3 runs 16 residues. The CDR3 loop is CASSPTGTGVGNTIYF. The DNA for the CDR3 is TGTGCCAGCAGTCCAACCGGGACAGGGGTAGGAAACACCATATATTTT. The whole variable domain, filled in from reference TRBV28 and TRBJ1-3, reads DVKVTQSSRYLVKRTGEKVFLECVQDMDHENMFWYRQDPGLGLRLIYFSYDVKMKEKGDIPEGYSVSREKKERFSLILESASTNQTSMYLCASSPTGTGVGNTIYFGEGSWLTVV.

This chain joins TRBV27 and TRBJ2-3, with 9 bases lining up with TRBD1. Looked up from germline, CDR1 is MNHEY and CDR2 is SMNVEV (reference sequence). CDR3 size: 14 residues. The V and J ends lost 5 bases and 4 bases, in that order; junction bases with no gene match: 4. In DNA form, the CDR3 reads TGTGCCAGCAGTGCTTGGGACAGGGCAGATACGCAGTATTTT. It codes for CASSAWDRADTQYF.

The chain uses TRBV30 and TRBJ1-1, with no clear D. V was pared by 0 bases and J by 0 bases, with 11 bases between. This CDR3 is 15 amino acids long. Looked up from germline, CDR1 is GTSNPN and CDR2 is SVGIG (reference sequence). The CDR3: CAWSVPGPLNTEAFF. In DNA, the CDR3 is TGTGCCTGGAGTGTACCTGGCCCGTTGAACACTGAAGCTTTCTTT.

The V and J genes are TRBV29-1 and TRBJ2-1; 10 nucleotides align to TRBD2. The ends lost 2 bases at V and 3 bases at J; junction bases unmatched: 1. There are 14 residues in the CDR3. Germline V lookup: CDR1 SQVTM, CDR2 ANQGSEA. The CDR3 is CSVETSGNYNEQFF. The CDR3 DNA reads as TGCAGCGTTGAAACTAGCGGGAACTACAATGAGCAGTTCTTC.

This rearrangement joins TRBV5-1 to TRBJ1-2, with 11 nucleotides matching TRBD1. This CDR3 is built from 15 residues. CDR1 is SGHRS, CDR2 YFSETQ, per germline. V shed 6 bases, J shed 8 bases, and the junction held 12 bases outside the gene matches. CDR3 amino acids: CASTALGQGDRGYTF. Here the CDR3 DNA reads TGCGCCAGCACCGCGCTGGGACAGGGGGATAGAGGCTACACCTTC.